The rows below give T cell receptor beta chains drawn from one sample of a study of blood T cell repertoires in COVID-19. Using immunoSEQ multiplex PCR, the repertoire was profiled, and TCRdb retains in-frame clones only, with some absent. The sample has approximately 150,000 clones; around 90% are singletons. Source material: PBMCs or T cells enriched from blood (not recorded which). These receptors all come from a middle-aged woman who had been exposed to COVID-19. CDR3s include the opening cysteine and the closing phenylalanine or tryptophan. D genes are given only for firm matches. Clone size appears in some rows only: once, few, many, or a class for an expanded clone.

D gene: TRBD1
V gene: TRBV6-2/TRBV6-3
J gene: TRBJ1-5
clone size: .
CDR3 protein: CASSYLTGDQPQHF
CDR3 DNA: TGTGCCAGCAGTTATCTTACAGGGGATCAGCCCCAGCATTTT

D gene: .
V gene: TRBV9
J gene: TRBJ1-5
clone size: .
CDR3 protein: CASSLRGEGLNQPQHF
CDR3 DNA: TGTGCCAGCAGCCTCCGTGGGGAGGGCCTCAATCAGCCCCAGCATTTT

D gene: .
V gene: TRBV24-1
J gene: TRBJ1-5
clone size: .
CDR3 protein: CAPGWRPAQPQHF
CDR3 DNA: TGTGCCCCGGGGTGGAGGCCCGCTCAGCCCCAGCATTTT

D gene: TRBD2
V gene: TRBV7-8
J gene: TRBJ2-7
clone size: .
CDR3 protein: CASSRSGGELYEQYF
CDR3 DNA: TGTGCCAGCAGTAGGAGCGGGGGGGAACTATACGAGCAGTACTTC

D gene: .
V gene: TRBV18
J gene: TRBJ2-3
clone size: many
CDR3 protein: CASSTGSDTQYF
CDR3 DNA: TGTGCCAGCTCAACAGGGTCAGATACGCAGTATTTT

D gene: .
V gene: TRBV27
J gene: TRBJ1-1
clone size: .
CDR3 protein: CASSRQYNTEAFF
CDR3 DNA: TGTGCCAGCAGCCGACAGTACAACACTGAAGCTTTCTTT

D gene: .
V gene: TRBV6-2/TRBV6-3
J gene: TRBJ1-5
clone size: .
CDR3 protein: CASSYRGGNQPQHF
CDR3 DNA: TGTGCCAGCAGTTACAGGGGCGGCAATCAGCCCCAGCATTTT

D gene: TRBD1
V gene: TRBV19
J gene: TRBJ2-7
clone size: .
CDR3 protein: CATTLGQGLRDEQYF
CDR3 DNA: TGTGCCACCACCCTCGGACAGGGCCTTAGGGACGAGCAGTACTTC

D gene: .
V gene: TRBV4-1
J gene: TRBJ1-3
clone size: .
CDR3 protein: CASSQAHGGNTIYF
CDR3 DNA: TGCGCCAGCAGCCAAGCGCACGGGGGAAACACCATATATTTT

D gene: TRBD1
V gene: TRBV28
J gene: TRBJ1-2
clone size: .
CDR3 protein: CASTQGDYGYTF
CDR3 DNA: TGTGCCAGCACCCAGGGGGACTATGGCTACACCTTC

D gene: .
V gene: TRBV10-1
J gene: TRBJ2-3
clone size: .
CDR3 protein: CASSESATSEADTQYF
CDR3 DNA: TGCGCCAGCAGTGAGTCCGCGACTAGTGAGGCGGATACGCAGTATTTT

D gene: .
V gene: TRBV7-2
J gene: TRBJ2-7
clone size: .
CDR3 protein: CASTRDTPYEQYF
CDR3 DNA: TGTGCCAGCACCAGAGACACGCCCTACGAGCAGTACTTC

D gene: TRBD2
V gene: TRBV20-1
J gene: TRBJ2-7
clone size: .
CDR3 protein: CSASGRAGGTSEQYF
CDR3 DNA: TGCAGTGCTAGTGGTCGGGCGGGGGGAACCTCCGAGCAGTACTTC

D gene: .
V gene: TRBV19
J gene: TRBJ1-2
clone size: .
CDR3 protein: CASSIAAGLNYGYTF
CDR3 DNA: TGTGCCAGTAGTATAGCAGCGGGTCTTAACTATGGCTACACCTTC

D gene: TRBD2
V gene: TRBV2
J gene: TRBJ2-3
clone size: .
CDR3 protein: CASSEGGEPDTQYF
CDR3 DNA: TGTGCCAGCAGTGAGGGGGGGGAGCCAGATACGCAGTATTTT

D gene: TRBD1
V gene: TRBV6-1
J gene: TRBJ1-2
clone size: .
CDR3 protein: CASSPSGQQYGYTF
CDR3 DNA: TGTGCCAGCAGCCCCTCGGGACAGCAGTATGGCTACACCTTC

D gene: TRBD1
V gene: TRBV28
J gene: TRBJ1-2
clone size: .
CDR3 protein: CASSPPTGGLYGYTF
CDR3 DNA: TGTGCCAGCAGTCCACCGACAGGGGGCCTCTATGGCTACACCTTC

D gene: .
V gene: TRBV27
J gene: TRBJ2-3
clone size: .
CDR3 protein: CASSFLTGGGTDTQYF
CDR3 DNA: TGTGCCAGCAGTTTCCTCACTGGAGGGGGCACAGATACGCAGTATTTT

D gene: .
V gene: TRBV6-6
J gene: TRBJ1-5
clone size: .
CDR3 protein: CASLSSYSNQPQHF
CDR3 DNA: TGTGCCAGCCTGTCGAGCTATAGCAATCAGCCCCAGCATTTT

D gene: .
V gene: TRBV19
J gene: TRBJ2-3
clone size: .
CDR3 protein: CASSVMETDTQYF
CDR3 DNA: TGTGCCAGTAGTGTCATGGAGACAGATACGCAGTATTTT

D gene: TRBD1
V gene: TRBV27
J gene: TRBJ2-7
clone size: .
CDR3 protein: CASSRTFTGGSSYEQYF
CDR3 DNA: TGTGCCAGCAGTCGCACCTTTACAGGGGGGTCCTCCTACGAGCAGTACTTC

D gene: .
V gene: TRBV4-1
J gene: TRBJ2-7
clone size: .
CDR3 protein: CASSQVLQDLSYEQYF
CDR3 DNA: TGCGCCAGCAGCCAAGTCCTCCAGGATCTCTCCTACGAGCAGTACTTC

D gene: TRBD2
V gene: TRBV28
J gene: TRBJ2-3
clone size: .
CDR3 protein: CASSFPDRAGGPKSTDTQYF
CDR3 DNA: TGTGCCAGCAGTTTTCCCGATCGGGCGGGAGGGCCCAAAAGCACAGATACGCAGTATTTT

D gene: TRBD2
V gene: TRBV11-3
J gene: TRBJ2-1
clone size: .
CDR3 protein: CASSLTFTGGSYNEQFF
CDR3 DNA: TGTGCCAGCAGCTTAACGTTCACCGGGGGGAGCTACAATGAGCAGTTCTTC

D gene: .
V gene: TRBV20-1
J gene: TRBJ2-5
clone size: .
CDR3 protein: CSASEPQGEGETQYF
CDR3 DNA: TGCAGTGCTAGTGAGCCACAGGGGGAGGGGGAGACCCAGTACTTC

D gene: TRBD2
V gene: TRBV19
J gene: TRBJ2-3
clone size: .
CDR3 protein: CASSISATGGTQYF
CDR3 DNA: TGTGCCAGTAGTATCTCCGCCACCGGGGGGACGCAGTATTTT

D gene: TRBD1
V gene: TRBV12-3/TRBV12-4
J gene: TRBJ2-7
clone size: .
CDR3 protein: CASSRGQHYEQYF
CDR3 DNA: TGTGCCAGCAGTAGGGGACAGCACTACGAGCAGTACTTC